The 29 T cell receptor beta chains in this list originate from one sample, sequenced in a study of shared clonotypes between healthy human individuals. The protocol was immunoSEQ multiplex PCR, while the TCRdb copy is restricted to in-frame clones and leaves out a portion. The sample lists millions of clones; approximately 95% were seen once. Sequenced input: naive CD4+ T cells from PBMCs. Subset specified: CD45RA+ positively selected. The source of these receptors is a man between 18 and 35 years old in good health. Some clones in this sample may be carry-over from other donors' samples.

The genes are TRBV28 and TRBJ1-2; D is uncertain. This CDR3 has 13 amino acids. Trimming left V 2 bases short and J 4 bases short, with 8 bases between. Germline V gene lookup returns CDR1 MDHEN and CDR2 SYDVKM. CDR3 nucleotide sequence: TGTGCCAGCAGTTTAGGCTCGCGCTATGGCTACACCTTC. It codes for CASSLGSRYGYTF.

This chain's CDR3 is CASSPGGASYGYTF. The DNA for the CDR3 is TGTGCCAGCAGCCCGGGTGGGGCGAGCTATGGCTACACCTTC. This sequence joins TRBV5-5 and TRBJ1-2; TRBD1 might be the D (5 bases). V lost 4 bases, J lost 4 bases, and 14 bases lay in between. Germline CDR1 reads SGHKS; CDR2 reads YYEKEE (reference sequence). CDR3 size: 14 residues.

The DNA for the CDR3 is TGTGCCAGTAGTCTGGGCAAAGAGACCCAGTACTTC. Protein product: CASSLGKETQYF. The chain uses TRBV19 and TRBJ2-5, with D hard to call. V lost 5 bases to trimming and J lost 3 bases, with 7 bases between them. The CDR3 length is 12 residues. Germline values: CDR1 LNHDA, CDR2 SQIVND (reference sequence).

A remark on this clone: Other DNA sequences from this sample encode an identical CDR3 as well. V gene TRBV2 combines with J gene TRBJ1-1, with a possible D match to TRBD1 (6 bases). Germline CDR1 is SNHLY and CDR2 is FYNNEI. The CDR3 totals 16 residues. V lost 3 bases, J lost 0 bases, and 14 bases lay in between. The CDR3 sequence is CASSEAAGQLNTEAFF. The CDR3 nucleotides read TGTGCCAGCAGTGAGGCGGCAGGACAGCTGAACACTGAAGCTTTCTTT.

This clone was seen a single time. The same CDR3 arises from other DNA sequences in this sample as well. V usage is TRBV18 and J usage is TRBJ1-1; no reliable D call. This CDR3 region has 13 residues. The germline V and J ends were trimmed by 6 bases and 1 base, with 9 bases remaining between them. CDR1 KGHSH and CDR2 LQKENI come from the germline V gene. CDR3 DNA: TGTGCCAGCTCCCCGAGACAGAACACTGAAGCTTTCTTT. Residues: CASSPRQNTEAFF.

The V and J genes are TRBV5-1 and TRBJ1-5; TRBD1 is a possible D gene (6 bases). Germline V lookup: CDR1 SGHRS, CDR2 YFSETQ. CDR3 length: 15 residues. V lost 0 bases, J lost 3 bases, and 10 bases lay in between. The CDR3 nucleotides read TGCGCCAGCAGCTTGGCAGGGGCCATCAATCAGCCCCAGCATTTT. It codes for CASSLAGAINQPQHF.

The CDR3 coding sequence is TGTGCCAGCAGTTCCCGGGCCCGGGGGCTTGGGGGAGAGACCCAGTACTTC. This codes for CASSSRARGLGGETQYF. This chain uses TRBV27 with TRBJ2-5, with D perhaps TRBD1 or TRBD2 (6 bases each). This CDR3 contains 17 residues. V dropped 4 bases and J dropped 4 bases, with 22 bases sitting between them. Germline CDR1 and CDR2: MNHEY and SMNVEV (reference sequence).

As for this clone: Other DNA sequences in the same sample also yield this CDR3. The chain links TRBV19 to TRBJ2-5, with TRBD2 identical over 7 bases. The CDR3 is 14 amino acids. CDR1 is LNHDA and CDR2 is SQIVND in the germline V gene (reference sequence). Trimming removed 3 bases from V and 0 bases from J; junction bases left unmatched: 1. The CDR3 DNA reads TGTGCCAGTAGTATTGGGGGGGACCAAGAGACCCAGTACTTC. As protein: CASSIGGDQETQYF.

This clone appeared once. The chain has TRBV2 and TRBJ2-7, with TRBD1 matching over 10 bases. From germline, CDR1 is SNHLY and CDR2 FYNNEI. V lost 7 bases to trimming and J lost 6 bases; unmatched junction nucleotides: 6. The CDR3 consists of 13 residues. The CDR3 is CASMRTGGVEQYF. For the CDR3, the DNA is TGTGCCAGCATGAGGACAGGGGGGGTCGAGCAGTACTTC.

This chain uses TRBV5-1 with TRBJ2-3, with D perhaps TRBD2 (5 bases). Looked up from germline, CDR1 is SGHRS and CDR2 is YFSETQ. The CDR3 has 15 residues. With 0 bases removed from V and 1 base from J, the gap between germline ends came to 9 bases. The CDR3 nucleotides read TGCGCCAGCAGCTTGGACGGGGATCGCACAGATACGCAGTATTTT. Residues: CASSLDGDRTDTQYF.

The V and J genes are TRBV20-1 and TRBJ2-5; no reliable D call. Germline assignment: CDR1 DFQATT and CDR2 SNEGSKA (reference sequence). CDR3 length: 11 amino acids. V was cut by 0 bases and J by 14 bases, with 13 bases left in between. The CDR3 here is CSARDLGFIYF. The CDR3 DNA is TGCAGTGCTAGAGATCTTGGATTTATATACTTC.

V is TRBV7-2 and J is TRBJ1-2, with no clear D. V lost 5 bases and J lost 5, with 15 bases in between. The V gene's germline CDR1 is SGHTA and CDR2 FQGNSA. The CDR3 runs to 14 residues. The CDR3 DNA follows: TGTGCCAGCAGCCGAGTGGGAGGACCTTATGGCTACACCTTC. Translated: CASSRVGGPYGYTF.

The chain employs TRBV9 and TRBJ2-5; 11 nucleotides match TRBD2. Germline V lookup: CDR1 SGDLS, CDR2 YYNGEE. The CDR3 has 17 amino acids. V lost 0 bases, J lost 5 bases, and 9 bases stayed unmatched. CDR3 nucleotides: TGTGCCAGCAGCGTAGACCCGCCTAGCGGGGGGCAGGAGACCCAGTACTTC. Translating it yields CASSVDPPSGGQETQYF.

The chain employs TRBV9 and TRBJ2-3; 7 bases fit TRBD2. This CDR3 is 14 amino acids long. Per the germline V gene, CDR1 is SGDLS and CDR2 is YYNGEE. Trimming at V came to 0 bases and at J to 6 bases, leaving 4 bases not matched to a gene. CDR3 sequence (DNA): TGTGCCAGCAGCGTAGAAGCGGGAAGCGATACGCAGTATTTT. This sequence encodes CASSVEAGSDTQYF.

The sample holds a few counts of this clone. This chain links TRBV5-1 with TRBJ1-5; the D gene is possibly TRBD1 (5 bases). V was trimmed by 5 bases and J by 2 bases, leaving 17 bases between them. Germline CDR1 reads SGHRS; CDR2 reads YFSETQ. The CDR3 is made up of 16 amino acids. The CDR3 DNA follows: TGCGCCAGCAGACTGGACGGTGGGGACGGCAATCAGCCCCAGCATTTT. Residues: CASRLDGGDGNQPQHF.

The chain couples TRBV15 to TRBJ1-1; maybe TRBD1 (6 bases). Trimming left V 7 bases short and J 0 bases short, with 12 bases between. The germline V gene encodes CDR1 LNHNV and CDR2 YYDKDF (reference sequence). The CDR3 runs to 14 residues. Here the CDR3 DNA reads TGTGCCACCACCGCGGACAGACTGAACACTGAAGCTTTCTTT. Its protein product is CATTADRLNTEAFF.

The CDR3 loop is CASSSVIYRAYEQYF. The CDR3, as DNA: TGTGCCAGCAGTTCCGTAATTTATAGGGCCTACGAGCAGTACTTC. The chain is built from TRBV27 and TRBJ2-7; D not certain. This CDR3 has 15 amino acids. Germline values: CDR1 MNHEY, CDR2 SMNVEV (reference sequence). Trimming pared 4 bases from V and 2 bases from J, leaving 15 bases between.

On this clone: Distinct nucleotide sequences in the sample also encode this CDR3. The V call is TRBV18, the J call TRBJ1-3, with a weak D call TRBD1 (5 bases). This CDR3 has 15 residues. Germline V gives CDR1 KGHSH, CDR2 LQKENI. Trimming pared 3 bases from V and 0 bases from J, leaving 9 bases between. CDR3 coding DNA: TGTGCCAGCTCACCTCAGGGAGTCTCTGGAAACACCATATATTTT. Translating it yields CASSPQGVSGNTIYF.

The rearrangement links TRBV5-1 to TRBJ2-2, with TRBD1 identical over 8 bases. This CDR3 has 16 residues. V was clipped by 4 bases and J by 6 bases; unmatched bases: 11. Germline CDR1 reads SGHRS; CDR2 reads YFSETQ. The DNA for the CDR3 is TGCGCCAGCAGCGGGACCTCAGGGGGCGCTTCCGGGGAGCTGTTTTTT. It is translated as CASSGTSGGASGELFF. Together with reference TRBV5-1 and TRBJ2-2, the CDR3 gives the full variable domain: KAGVTQTPRYLIKTRGQQVTLSCSPISGHRSVSWYQQTPGQGLQFLFEYFSETQRNKGNFPGRFSGRQFSNSRSEMNVSTLELGDSALYLCASSGTSGGASGELFFGEGSRLTVL.

This clone was detected only once. This sequence joins TRBV30 and TRBJ1-3; D unclear. Between the trimmed V and J ends, which lost 2 bases and 3 bases, there was a span of 14 bases. Germline CDR1 reads GTSNPN; CDR2 reads SVGIG (reference sequence). This CDR3 has 15 residues. CDR3 sequence reads: CAWSHFKAVGNTIYF. The CDR3 DNA is TGTGCCTGGAGTCACTTTAAGGCGGTTGGAAACACCATATATTTT.

V usage is TRBV25-1 and J usage is TRBJ2-1; weak D call: TRBD1 (5 bases). The CDR3 spans 16 residues. CDR1 is MGHDK, CDR2 SYGVNS, per germline. Trimming pared 2 bases from V and 3 bases from J, leaving 14 bases between. The CDR3 DNA sequence: TGTGCCAGCAGTGAAGTCCAGGGCCAAAACTACAATGAGCAGTTCTTC. It yields the protein CASSEVQGQNYNEQFF.

This chain connects TRBV19 to TRBJ1-1; no firm D call. The CDR3 contains 11 residues. V lost 3 bases and J 11 bases, leaving 10 bases between the germline ends. The germline CDR1 and CDR2 sequences are LNHDA and SQIVND (reference sequence). CDR3 protein: CASSINGLAFF. CDR3 nucleotides: TGTGCCAGTAGTATTAATGGTTTGGCTTTCTTT.

J is TRBJ2-7 and V is TRBV6-5; a weak D match, TRBD2 (6 bases). The CDR3 has 14 amino acids. Germline V gene sequence: CDR1 MNHEY, CDR2 SVGAGI. Trimming pared 8 bases from V and 2 bases from J, leaving 16 bases between. CDR3 DNA sequence: TGTGCCAGCGCGAGGATAGCGGTTACCTACGAGCAGTACTTC. As protein: CASARIAVTYEQYF.

This clone is a singleton in its sample. The CDR3 coding sequence is TGTGCCAGCTCACCCGAACTCGAGATGTACAGTGAAAAACTGTTTTTT. It translates to CASSPELEMYSEKLFF. The chain has TRBV18 and TRBJ1-4, with D hard to call. Germline V gives CDR1 KGHSH, CDR2 LQKENI. The CDR3 is 16 amino acids. The ends were cut back, 3 bases at V and 7 bases at J, with 18 bases in the middle.

Concerning this clone: Other DNA sequences in the sample encode the same CDR3. The V call is TRBV7-9, the J call TRBJ1-4; no firm D call. V lost 1 base to trimming and J lost 3 bases, with 6 bases between them. CDR1 and CDR2 (germline): SEHNR, FQNEAQ (reference sequence). CDR3 size: 14 residues. The CDR3 here is CASSLELSNEKLFF. Written as DNA, the CDR3 is TGTGCCAGCAGCTTAGAGTTGTCTAATGAAAAACTGTTTTTT.

The chain couples TRBV6-1 to TRBJ1-2; 8 bases match TRBD1. The CDR3 is made up of 14 amino acids. Germline CDR1 MNHNS, CDR2 SASEGT. Trimming removed 5 bases from V and 4 bases from J; junction bases left unmatched: 6. CDR3 sequence: CASSPRTGTYGYTF. DNA of the CDR3: TGTGCCAGCAGTCCCAGGACAGGGACCTATGGCTACACCTTC.

This clone was seen only once. V gene TRBV30 combines with J gene TRBJ2-5, with 7 bases matching TRBD1. Unmatched junction bases numbered 3, after V lost 3 bases and J lost 5 bases. The germline gives CDR1 GTSNPN, CDR2 SVGIG (reference sequence). This CDR3 spans 12 amino acids. CDR3 DNA: TGTGCCTGGAGCATACAGGGGGAGACCCAGTACTTC. It is translated as CAWSIQGETQYF.

V usage is TRBV5-4 and J usage is TRBJ2-1, with 8 bases fitting TRBD2. This CDR3 contains 14 residues. V lost 5 bases, J lost 2 bases, and 3 bases stayed unmatched. CDR1 and CDR2 from the germline V gene are SGHNT and YYREEE (reference sequence). CDR3 sequence reads: CASRSGSTYNEQFF. The CDR3 bases are TGTGCCAGCAGGAGCGGGAGCACCTACAATGAGCAGTTCTTC.

This clone showed up just once. The chain uses TRBV7-9 and TRBJ2-5, with TRBD1 identical over 8 bases. There are 15 residues in the CDR3. Germline V lookup: CDR1 SEHNR, CDR2 FQNEAQ (reference sequence). J was trimmed by 3 bases and V by 6 bases; bases with no gene match: 9. CDR3 amino acids: CASRSTGGFKETQYF. CDR3 DNA sequence: TGTGCCAGCAGGTCCACAGGGGGTTTTAAAGAGACCCAGTACTTC.